A single sample gave rise to the 26 T cell receptor beta chains below, sequenced in a study of human T cells and chemical hapten exposure. Using its own MiXCR run on the RACE reads, TCRdb lists one record per CDR3 protein. Of about 120,000 distinct CDR3 sequences in the sample, approximately 11% were seen once. Sample time point: patch test 3, about 24 weeks after DPC sensitization. Treatment defined: therapeutic diphenylcyclopropenone sensitization with weekly scalp DPC. This sample comprised whole blood, obtained in connection with sensitization to the hapten diphenylcyclopropenone (DPC). The receptor set was obtained from a woman aged 50 to 65 with alopecia areata. Some clones in this sample may be carry-over from other donors' samples.

In its sample, this clonotype was seen many times. This chain links TRBV28 with TRBJ2-7; D call uncertain. V shed 1 base and J shed 7 bases, with 17 bases lying between them. This CDR3 spans 15 amino acids. From germline, CDR1 is MDHEN and CDR2 SYDVKM. For the CDR3, the DNA is TGTGCCAGCAGTTTATCCAACTGGGAAGGCGGTGAGCAGTACTTC. Translated, it gives CASSLSNWEGGEQYF. Supplemented by reference TRBV28 and TRBJ2-7, the full variable domain reads DVKVTQSSRYLVKRTGEKVFLECVQDMDHENMFWYRQDPGLGLRLIYFSYDVKMKEKGDIPEGYSVSREKKERFSLILESASTNQTSMYLCASSLSNWEGGEQYFGPGTRLTVT.

The V gene is TRBV19, the J gene TRBJ2-1, with a weak D call TRBD1 (6 bases). The germline V gene has CDR1 LNHDA and CDR2 SQIVND (reference sequence). The CDR3 is 13 residues long. V lost 4 bases, J lost 4 bases, and 8 bases lay in between. Written as DNA, the CDR3 is TGTGCCAGTAGTAGGACAGCGTACAATGAGCAGTTCTTC. As protein: CASSRTAYNEQFF.

This rearrangement joins TRBV7-2 to TRBJ1-5; no clear D. CDR3 length: 13 amino acids. The germline CDR1 and CDR2 sequences are SGHTA and FQGNSA. The V end lost 5 bases, the J end lost 7 bases, and 12 bases lay between the germline ends. The CDR3 DNA follows: TGTGCCAGCAGCAACTCCCCAGGACAGCCCCAGCATTTT. Translated, it gives CASSNSPGQPQHF.

This clonotype has only a few counts. This chain links TRBV20-1 with TRBJ1-5, with TRBD1 matching over 9 bases. The J segment lost 4 bases and the V segment lost 6 bases, leaving 4 bases of the junction unmatched. CDR3 length equals 13 residues. CDR1 is DFQATT, CDR2 SNEGSKA, per germline (reference sequence). The CDR3 spells CSAPGTGNQPQHF. The CDR3 nucleotides are TGCAGTGCCCCTGGGACAGGGAATCAGCCCCAGCATTTT.

This clonotype has at least ten counts. For the CDR3, the DNA is TGTGCCTGGAGTGTACGAAATGAGCAGTTCTTC. Translation gives CAWSVRNEQFF. V usage is TRBV30 and J usage is TRBJ2-1; D not certain. Trimming stripped 0 bases from V and 7 bases from J, with 4 bases between. The CDR3 has 11 amino acids. CDR1 GTSNPN and CDR2 SVGIG come from the germline V gene (reference sequence).

This chain links TRBV4-2 with TRBJ2-2; possible D gene TRBD2, 6 bases. The CDR3 spans 16 residues. Germline CDR1 is LGHNA and CDR2 is YNFKEQ. Trimming cost V 3 bases and J 1 base, with 12 bases left between them. The CDR3 protein is CASSQINSGNTGELFF. CDR3 DNA: TGTGCCAGCAGCCAGATAAATAGCGGGAACACCGGGGAGCTGTTTTTT.

This clonotype was seen only a few times. The rearrangement joins TRBV27 to TRBJ2-3; D could derive from TRBD1 or TRBD2 (5 bases each). Per the germline V gene, CDR1 is MNHEY and CDR2 is SMNVEV (reference sequence). Trimming cost V 2 bases and J 2 bases, with 11 bases left between them. The CDR3 runs to 15 residues. The CDR3: CASSLGGAFTDTQYF. Here the CDR3 DNA reads TGTGCCAGCAGTTTAGGGGGAGCTTTCACAGATACGCAGTATTTT.

The gene calls are TRBV14 and TRBJ2-3; D might be TRBD2 (6 bases). Germline values: CDR1 SGHDN, CDR2 FVKESK. V lost 4 bases and J lost 4, with 15 bases in between. The CDR3 contains 15 residues. Written as DNA, the CDR3 is TGTGCCAGCAGCCCCCGGGAGCCGGGCGCAGATACGCAGTATTTT. Protein product: CASSPREPGADTQYF.

This clonotype appeared many times. The chain has TRBV6-5 and TRBJ2-3; TRBD2 aligns across 7 bases. V lost 2 bases to trimming and J lost 3 bases; unmatched junction nucleotides: 5. The length of the CDR3 is 15 residues. Looked up from germline, CDR1 is MNHEY and CDR2 is SVGAGI. CDR3 DNA: TGTGCCAGCAGTTACGGGGGGGGTATGACAGATACGCAGTATTTT. Its translation: CASSYGGGMTDTQYF.

A few counts support this clonotype. The chain couples TRBV15 to TRBJ2-7; D gene uncertain. The CDR3 runs 14 residues. Germline lookup yields CDR1 LNHNV and CDR2 YYDKDF (reference sequence). V gave up 0 bases and J gave up 4 bases, with 10 bases separating them. The CDR3 loop is CATSRERRPYEQYF. CDR3 coding DNA: TGTGCCACCAGCAGAGAACGCCGGCCTTACGAGCAGTACTTC.

The sample holds many counts of this clonotype. The chain carries TRBV6-2 or TRBV6-3 and TRBJ2-2; no definite D call. The germline V gene has CDR1 MNHEY and CDR2 SVGEGT. The CDR3 is 14 residues long. With 3 bases removed from V and 1 base from J, the gap between germline ends came to 6 bases. This chain's CDR3 is CASSYSLNTGELFF. The CDR3 DNA reads as TGTGCCAGCAGTTATAGTCTGAACACCGGGGAGCTGTTTTTT.

This sequence joins TRBV6-1 and TRBJ1-1; 9 bases match TRBD1. Per the germline V gene, CDR1 is MNHNS and CDR2 is SASEGT. The CDR3 has 15 residues. With 4 bases clipped from V and 4 bases from J, the junction kept 7 bases outside the gene matches. The CDR3 spells CASSARDRVLTEAFF. The DNA for the CDR3 is TGTGCCAGCAGTGCCCGGGACAGGGTACTCACTGAAGCTTTCTTT.

This clonotype showed up just a few times. The chain joins TRBV3-1 to TRBJ2-7; D is perhaps TRBD1 (5 bases). Trimming stripped 4 bases from V and 7 bases from J, with 11 bases between. CDR3 size: 12 residues. Germline values: CDR1 LGHDT, CDR2 YNNKEL (reference sequence). The CDR3 bases are TGTGCCAGCAGCCCCGTCCAGGGTGAGCAGTACTTC. It specifies CASSPVQGEQYF.

This chain joins TRBV6-2 or TRBV6-3 and TRBJ2-1; TRBD2 agrees at 10 bases. This CDR3 is built from 15 residues. V lost 9 bases to trimming and J lost 0 bases; unmatched junction nucleotides: 5. Germline CDR1 is MNHEY and CDR2 is SVGEGT. The chain's CDR3 is CASIAGGVSYNEQFF. CDR3 sequence (DNA): TGTGCCAGTATAGCGGGGGGTGTCTCCTACAATGAGCAGTTCTTC.

The chain couples TRBV29-1 to TRBJ1-2, with D uncertain. Per germline, CDR1 SQVTM and CDR2 ANQGSEA. The ends were cut back, 8 bases at V and 0 bases at J, with 10 bases in the middle. The CDR3 covers 12 residues. In DNA form, the CDR3 reads TGCAGCCTCGCACATTCTAACTATGGCTACACCTTC. This sequence encodes CSLAHSNYGYTF.

The genes are TRBV30 and TRBJ1-2; TRBD1 matches at 8 bases. The CDR3 runs to 13 residues. Trimming cost V 2 bases and J 6 bases; bases outside gene matches: 5. The germline V gene encodes CDR1 GTSNPN and CDR2 SVGIG (reference sequence). In DNA form, the CDR3 reads TGTGCCTGGAGTCAGGACAGGGTCGATGGCTACACCTTC. Translating it yields CAWSQDRVDGYTF.

In its sample, this clonotype was seen a few times. V and J are TRBV27 and TRBJ1-2; D unclear. Germline-derived CDR1 and CDR2 are MNHEY and SMNVEV (reference sequence). Trimming shortened V by 5 bases and J by 1 base, and 11 bases separated the two germline ends. The CDR3 spans 14 residues. The CDR3 is CASSPRGVNYGYTF. The CDR3 DNA sequence: TGTGCCAGCAGTCCGCGGGGAGTTAACTATGGCTACACCTTC.

Concerning this clonotype itself: The CDR3 ends on some other residue instead of the conserved phenylalanine or tryptophan, so this is likely a read error. The J gene is TRBJ1-2, the V gene TRBV6-1, with TRBD1 identical over 10 bases. Looked up from germline, CDR1 is MNHNS and CDR2 is SASEGT. The V and J ends lost 5 bases and 6 bases, in that order; junction bases with no gene match: 9. The CDR3 loop spans 15 amino acids. In DNA, the CDR3 is TGTGCCAGCAGTTTGGTACCCGGGACAGGGGATGGCTACACCTAC. Translating gives CASSLVPGTGDGYTY.

On this clonotype: This may come from a read error, since a much larger clone is one base off. This chain joins TRBV9 and TRBJ2-6; 8 bases are a match to TRBD1. The CDR3 extends over 17 amino acids. Per the germline V gene, CDR1 is SGDLS and CDR2 is YYNGEE. For the CDR3, the DNA is TGTGCCAGCAGCGGACAGGGGACTCTCTCTGGGGCCAACGGCCTGACTTTC. Translating it yields CASSGQGTLSGANGLTF. Together with reference TRBV9 and TRBJ2-6, the CDR3 gives the full variable domain: DSGVTQTPKHLITATGQRVTLRCSPRSGDLSVYWYQQSLDQGLQFLIQYYNGEERAKGNILERFSAQQFPDLHSELNLSSLELGDSALYFCASSGQGTLSGANGLTFGAGSRLTVL.

This clonotype was counted only a few times. CDR3 sequence (DNA): TGTGCCAGCAGTTACGATACCTGGACCCAAGCCAAAAACATTCAGTACTTC. Protein: CASSYDTWTQAKNIQYF. The rearrangement links TRBV6-6 to TRBJ2-4, with D uncertain. The CDR3 covers 17 residues. Germline V gene lookup returns CDR1 MNHNY and CDR2 SVGAGI (reference sequence). V lost 2 bases, J lost 0 bases, and 14 bases lay in between.

V gene TRBV11-2 combines with J gene TRBJ2-4; 7 positions match TRBD2. The V segment lost 6 bases and the J segment 2 bases; nucleotides outside the gene matches: 7. CDR3 length equals 15 residues. In germline, CDR1 is SGHAT, CDR2 FQNNGV. This CDR3 reads CASRGGAFPKNIQYF. The CDR3 nucleotides are TGTGCCAGCAGGGGAGGGGCCTTTCCCAAAAACATTCAGTACTTC.

The genes are TRBV4-1 and TRBJ2-2, with 9 bases matching TRBD1. J lost 5 bases, V lost 8 bases, and 6 bases had no gene match. The CDR3 spans 14 residues. Germline lookup yields CDR1 MGHRA and CDR2 YSYEKL. The CDR3 sequence is CASHRQGGTGELFF. CDR3 nucleotides: TGCGCCAGCCACAGACAGGGGGGAACCGGGGAGCTGTTTTTT.

The CDR3 coding sequence is TGTGCCAGCAGTGGTCCGGGAGGCCCTTACAATGAGCAGTTCTTC. Residues: CASSGPGGPYNEQFF. This chain uses TRBV25-1 with TRBJ2-1; 7 nucleotides line up with TRBD2. Unmatched junction bases numbered 7, after V lost 4 bases and J lost 4 bases. This CDR3 region has 15 residues. Germline lookup yields CDR1 MGHDK and CDR2 SYGVNS.

This clonotype has a handful of counts. This chain uses TRBV7-2 with TRBJ2-3; 9 bases match TRBD1. The CDR3 loop spans 16 amino acids. Germline V gene sequence: CDR1 SGHTA, CDR2 FQGNSA. Unmatched junction bases numbered 10, after V lost 5 bases and J lost 4 bases. As DNA, the CDR3 is TGTGCCAGCAGCCTCCGACAGGGGGGGATCGCAGATACGCAGTATTTT. Protein sequence: CASSLRQGGIADTQYF.

This clonotype turned up a few times. The CDR3 nucleotides read TGTGCCAGCAGCGACAGTGCTTGGGGGTCTTCCACTGAAGCTTTCTTT. This sequence encodes CASSDSAWGSSTEAFF. The chain uses TRBV9 and TRBJ1-1, with TRBD1 as a possible D gene (5 bases). Deletions cut 3 bases from V and 4 bases from J, with 19 bases between. The CDR3 extends over 16 amino acids. Germline CDR1 reads SGDLS; CDR2 reads YYNGEE.

CDR3 amino acids: CASTLAGAYEQYF. CDR3 nucleotides: TGCGCCAGCACGCTTGCAGGCGCCTACGAGCAGTACTTC. This chain connects TRBV10-2 to TRBJ2-7; no clear D gene. Trimming cost V 7 bases and J 2 bases, with 12 bases left between them. This CDR3 is built from 13 residues. Per the germline V gene, CDR1 is WSHSY and CDR2 is SAAADI.